Listed below are T cell receptor beta chains from one sample, sequenced in a study of blood T cell repertoires in COVID-19. Profiling relied on immunoSEQ multiplex PCR, and the TCRdb table lists in-frame clones only, not all of them. This table has some 190,000 clones, 80% to 90% appearing once. The specimen was peripheral blood. The receptors were sampled from an older woman with active or convalescent COVID-19. Both conserved end residues are part of each CDR3. The order of the fields is clone size, V gene, D gene, J gene, CDR3 protein, CDR3 DNA. The D gene is left open where the match is weak. The listing skips clone size in some rows; elsewhere it reads once, few, many or a size class.

clone_size: NA; v_call: TRBV3-1/TRBV3-2; d_call: NA; j_call: TRBJ1-1; cdr3_aa: CASSQDRGRHPEAFF; cdr3_nt: TGTGCCAGCAGCCAAGATCGGGGTCGGCATCCTGAAGCTTTCTTT
clone_size: NA; v_call: TRBV9; d_call: TRBD1; j_call: TRBJ2-7; cdr3_aa: CASSVRVSGQLDEQYF; cdr3_nt: TGTGCCAGCAGCGTCCGAGTATCGGGACAGTTAGACGAGCAGTACTTC
clone_size: NA; v_call: TRBV9; d_call: NA; j_call: TRBJ2-2; cdr3_aa: CASSEGDTNTGELFF; cdr3_nt: TGTGCCAGCAGCGAGGGGGACACTAACACCGGGGAGCTGTTTTTT
clone_size: once; v_call: TRBV4-1; d_call: NA; j_call: TRBJ2-2; cdr3_aa: CASSHTRTGNTGELFF; cdr3_nt: TGCGCCAGCAGCCACACGAGGACTGGAAACACCGGGGAGCTGTTTTTT
clone_size: NA; v_call: TRBV28; d_call: TRBD2; j_call: TRBJ2-1; cdr3_aa: CASRKPSGGGRHAEQFF; cdr3_nt: TGTGCCAGCAGGAAACCCTCCGGGGGGGGGCGGCACGCTGAGCAGTTCTTC
clone_size: NA; v_call: TRBV4-1; d_call: TRBD1; j_call: TRBJ1-1; cdr3_aa: CASSQGTANTEAFF; cdr3_nt: TGCGCCAGCAGCCAGGGGACAGCGAACACTGAAGCTTTCTTT
clone_size: NA; v_call: TRBV5-7; d_call: TRBD1; j_call: TRBJ1-4; cdr3_aa: CASSGDRDATNEKLFF; cdr3_nt: TGTGCCAGCAGCGGGGACAGGGACGCAACTAATGAAAAACTGTTTTTT
clone_size: NA; v_call: TRBV11-2; d_call: TRBD2; j_call: TRBJ2-2; cdr3_aa: CASSLAGGGTGELFF; cdr3_nt: TGTGCCAGCAGCTTAGCGGGAGGGGGCACCGGGGAGCTGTTTTTT
clone_size: NA; v_call: TRBV3-1/TRBV3-2; d_call: NA; j_call: TRBJ1-5; cdr3_aa: CASSPGTHQPQHF; cdr3_nt: TGTGCCAGCAGCCCGGGGACACATCAGCCCCAGCATTTT
clone_size: NA; v_call: TRBV27; d_call: TRBD2; j_call: TRBJ2-1; cdr3_aa: CASSPRTSGRARRNNEQFF; cdr3_nt: TGTGCCAGCAGTCCCCGGACTAGCGGGAGGGCCAGGAGGAATAATGAGCAGTTCTTC
clone_size: few; v_call: TRBV19; d_call: TRBD2; j_call: TRBJ2-7; cdr3_aa: CASSRRGSGPSYEQYF; cdr3_nt: TGTGCCAGTAGCCGAAGGGGTAGCGGGCCCTCCTACGAGCAGTACTTC
clone_size: once; v_call: TRBV5-1; d_call: NA; j_call: TRBJ2-7; cdr3_aa: CASSWTTASYEQYF; cdr3_nt: TGCGCCAGCAGCTGGACAACGGCCTCCTACGAGCAGTACTTC
clone_size: NA; v_call: TRBV2; d_call: NA; j_call: TRBJ2-3; cdr3_aa: CASTYRVRTDTQYF; cdr3_nt: TGTGCCAGCACTTACCGGGTTCGCACAGATACGCAGTATTTT
clone_size: NA; v_call: TRBV28; d_call: NA; j_call: TRBJ1-2; cdr3_aa: CASSRLRSNYGYTF; cdr3_nt: TGTGCCAGCAGTCGGTTGCGGTCAAACTATGGCTACACCTTC
clone_size: NA; v_call: TRBV19; d_call: TRBD2; j_call: TRBJ2-7; cdr3_aa: CASSIAGTSGPYEQYF; cdr3_nt: TGTGCCAGTAGTATAGCAGGTACTAGCGGCCCCTACGAGCAGTACTTC
clone_size: NA; v_call: TRBV6-4; d_call: TRBD2; j_call: TRBJ2-3; cdr3_aa: CASSVEAGEYHTQYF; cdr3_nt: TGTGCCAGCAGTGTGGAAGCGGGAGAATATCATACGCAGTATTTT
clone_size: once; v_call: TRBV18; d_call: TRBD1; j_call: TRBJ2-5; cdr3_aa: CASGEGTGITQETQYF; cdr3_nt: TGTGCCAGCGGAGAAGGGACAGGGATAACCCAAGAGACCCAGTACTTC
clone_size: NA; v_call: TRBV6-5; d_call: TRBD2; j_call: TRBJ2-3; cdr3_aa: CASSYSSGSPDTQYF; cdr3_nt: TGTGCCAGCAGTTACTCTAGCGGGAGCCCAGATACGCAGTATTTT
clone_size: NA; v_call: TRBV6-1; d_call: TRBD2; j_call: TRBJ2-3; cdr3_aa: CASSEWREGADTQYF; cdr3_nt: TGTGCCAGCAGTGAATGGCGGGAGGGGGCAGATACGCAGTATTTT
clone_size: NA; v_call: TRBV6-5; d_call: NA; j_call: TRBJ1-4; cdr3_aa: CASSPQGLGEKLFF; cdr3_nt: TGTGCCAGCAGTCCCCAGGGGCTGGGAGAAAAACTGTTTTTT
clone_size: NA; v_call: TRBV9; d_call: TRBD2; j_call: TRBJ2-2; cdr3_aa: CASSVGSGSVSGELFF; cdr3_nt: TGTGCCAGCAGCGTAGGGAGCGGGAGCGTCAGCGGGGAGCTGTTTTTT
clone_size: NA; v_call: TRBV3-1/TRBV3-2; d_call: TRBD1; j_call: TRBJ1-2; cdr3_aa: CASSQTQGANGYTF; cdr3_nt: TGTGCCAGCAGCCAAACGCAGGGGGCAAATGGCTACACCTTC
clone_size: NA; v_call: TRBV6-6; d_call: TRBD1; j_call: TRBJ1-5; cdr3_aa: CASSYSGQGNQPQHF; cdr3_nt: TGTGCCAGCAGTTACTCGGGACAGGGCAATCAGCCCCAGCATTTT
clone_size: NA; v_call: TRBV7-8; d_call: NA; j_call: TRBJ2-5; cdr3_aa: CASRRTERYQETQYF; cdr3_nt: TGTGCCAGCAGGAGGACTGAACGGTACCAAGAGACCCAGTACTTC
clone_size: once; v_call: TRBV5-6; d_call: NA; j_call: TRBJ1-1; cdr3_aa: CASSLGQRYQNTEAFF; cdr3_nt: TGTGCCAGCAGCTTAGGACAGCGATATCAGAACACTGAAGCTTTCTTT
clone_size: NA; v_call: TRBV4-1; d_call: NA; j_call: TRBJ1-2; cdr3_aa: CASSQERRAGQSGGYTF; cdr3_nt: TGCGCCAGCAGCCAAGAACGAAGGGCAGGCCAGAGCGGTGGCTACACCTTC
clone_size: NA; v_call: TRBV7-8; d_call: TRBD2; j_call: TRBJ2-3; cdr3_aa: CASSSDSGGHTDTQYF; cdr3_nt: TGTGCCAGCAGCTCGGATAGCGGGGGACACACAGATACGCAGTATTTT
clone_size: NA; v_call: TRBV9; d_call: NA; j_call: TRBJ2-4; cdr3_aa: CASSSSGQAKNIQYF; cdr3_nt: TGTGCCAGCAGCTCCTCTGGGCAGGCCAAAAACATTCAGTACTTC
clone_size: NA; v_call: TRBV6-1; d_call: TRBD1; j_call: TRBJ2-7; cdr3_aa: CASSEDVQRTGSGSEQYF; cdr3_nt: TGTGCCAGCAGTGAAGACGTCCAGCGGACAGGGTCAGGCTCCGAGCAGTACTTC
clone_size: NA; v_call: TRBV2; d_call: TRBD1; j_call: TRBJ1-1; cdr3_aa: CASSEQGAGTEAFF; cdr3_nt: TGTGCCAGCAGTGAACAGGGGGCCGGGACTGAAGCTTTCTTT
clone_size: NA; v_call: TRBV2; d_call: NA; j_call: TRBJ2-7; cdr3_aa: CASSGNGLPSYEQYF; cdr3_nt: TGTGCCAGCAGTGGCAATGGACTACCATCCTACGAGCAGTACTTC
clone_size: NA; v_call: TRBV7-2; d_call: TRBD1; j_call: TRBJ2-7; cdr3_aa: CASSLGFRQGAYEQYF; cdr3_nt: TGTGCCAGCAGCTTAGGGTTCAGACAGGGGGCCTACGAGCAGTACTTC
clone_size: NA; v_call: TRBV5-1; d_call: NA; j_call: TRBJ1-3; cdr3_aa: CASSLGPSGSSSGNTIYF; cdr3_nt: TGCGCCAGCAGCTTGGGGCCCTCAGGAAGTTCCTCTGGAAACACCATATATTTT
clone_size: NA; v_call: TRBV7-2; d_call: NA; j_call: TRBJ1-1; cdr3_aa: CASSPTLQGTEAFF; cdr3_nt: TGTGCCAGCAGCCCCACACTACAGGGCACTGAAGCTTTCTTT
clone_size: NA; v_call: TRBV5-1; d_call: NA; j_call: TRBJ2-1; cdr3_aa: CASSTGQSYNEQFF; cdr3_nt: TGCGCCAGCAGCACCGGACAGTCCTACAATGAGCAGTTCTTC
clone_size: NA; v_call: TRBV27; d_call: TRBD1; j_call: TRBJ2-7; cdr3_aa: CASSVRTGTGVVEQYF; cdr3_nt: TGTGCCAGCAGTGTCCGGACCGGGACAGGTGTTGTCGAGCAGTACTTC
clone_size: NA; v_call: TRBV3-1/TRBV3-2; d_call: NA; j_call: TRBJ1-2; cdr3_aa: CASSQDWAKGYTF; cdr3_nt: TGTGCCAGCAGCCAAGATTGGGCGAAGGGCTACACCTTC
clone_size: NA; v_call: TRBV5-1; d_call: NA; j_call: TRBJ2-7; cdr3_aa: CASSDPGQNEQYF; cdr3_nt: TGCGCCAGCAGCGACCCCGGACAGAACGAGCAGTACTTC
clone_size: NA; v_call: TRBV15; d_call: TRBD1; j_call: TRBJ1-5; cdr3_aa: CATSQFGTGGSNQPQHF; cdr3_nt: TGTGCCACCAGCCAATTTGGGACAGGAGGGAGCAATCAGCCCCAGCATTTT
clone_size: NA; v_call: TRBV5-1; d_call: TRBD1; j_call: TRBJ1-4; cdr3_aa: CASSPSLLGQGFGKLFF; cdr3_nt: TGCGCCAGCAGCCCCTCCCTCCTCGGACAGGGTTTTGGAAAACTGTTTTTT
clone_size: many; v_call: TRBV23-1; d_call: NA; j_call: TRBJ1-5; cdr3_aa: CASSQFRGSNQPQHF; cdr3_nt: TGCGCCAGCAGTCAATTTAGGGGTAGCAATCAGCCCCAGCATTTT